The 7 T cell receptor beta chains below were found in one sample sequenced in a study of CD8 T cells in ankylosing spondylitis. MiXCR was run by TCRdb on the 5' RACE reads, yielding one entry per CDR3 protein. There are approximately 250,000 distinct CDR3 sequences in the sample; approximately 10% occur only once, and 2.6% lies in the top ten. Input material: blood, either unsorted or a sorted T cell fraction (not recorded which). These TCRs come from a male donor with ankylosing spondylitis or in good health (not recorded which).

This clonotype was counted ten times or more. The chain joins TRBV5-1 to TRBJ1-3; TRBD1 is a possible D gene (5 bases). The CDR3 is made up of 14 amino acids. V lost 0 bases and J lost 3, with 7 bases in between. Germline loops: CDR1 SGHRS, CDR2 YFSETQ. CDR3 region: CASSLEGVGNTIYF. The DNA for the CDR3 is TGCGCCAGCAGCTTGGAAGGGGTTGGAAACACCATATATTTT.

CDR3 residues: CASSHLTSGGAYEQYF. The CDR3 DNA reads TGCGCCAGCAGCCACCTCACTAGCGGGGGGGCCTACGAGCAGTACTTC. The V gene is TRBV4-1, the J gene TRBJ2-7, with 13 positions matching TRBD2. With V trimmed by 3 bases and J by 2 bases, 4 bases remained unmatched. The germline V gene has CDR1 MGHRA and CDR2 YSYEKL. The CDR3 is made up of 16 amino acids.

The CDR3 reads CASSFVRGQPQHF. In DNA form, the CDR3 reads TGTGCCAGCAGCTTCGTGAGGGGGCAGCCCCAGCATTTT. The V and J genes are TRBV11-2 and TRBJ1-5, with D possibly being TRBD1 (6 bases). This CDR3 comprises 13 residues. Germline V gives CDR1 SGHAT, CDR2 FQNNGV. V was trimmed by 3 bases and J by 7 bases, leaving 10 bases between them.

This clonotype has at least ten counts. This chain connects TRBV25-1 to TRBJ1-1; D is possibly TRBD1 (5 bases). The germline CDR1 and CDR2 sequences are MGHDK and SYGVNS. The CDR3 consists of 15 residues. V lost 2 bases, J lost 10 bases, and 20 bases lay in between. The CDR3 DNA follows: TGTGCCAGCAGTGAAAGGGGAGACCTTGCGGGCGGAGCTTTCTTT. Encoded protein: CASSERGDLAGGAFF.

This clonotype has at least ten counts. The chain joins TRBV10-1 to TRBJ1-1, with D uncertain. The CDR3 consists of 13 residues. Germline V CDR1 and CDR2: WNHNN, SYGVQD (reference sequence). Trimming took off 6 bases at V and 8 bases at J, with 16 bases between the two ends. The CDR3 nucleotides read TGCGCCAGCAGGCCTAACGAAGGCTCCGAAGCTTTCTTT. Translated: CASRPNEGSEAFF.

The chain couples TRBV30 to TRBJ1-5; no firm D call. Germline CDR1 reads GTSNPN; CDR2 reads SVGIG (reference sequence). Trimming left V 0 bases short and J 0 bases short, with 9 bases between. The CDR3 contains 15 residues. CDR3 loop: CAWSVGRNSNQPQHF. CDR3 DNA sequence: TGTGCCTGGAGTGTGGGCAGAAATAGCAATCAGCCCCAGCATTTT.

The table lists this clonotype with many counts. The V and J genes are TRBV12-3 or TRBV12-4 and TRBJ2-1; 7 nucleotides match TRBD2. The CDR3 has 14 amino acids. Losses at the gene ends were 3 bases for V and 9 bases for J; bases not matched to a gene: 8. CDR3 sequence: CASSFGGRAGEQFF. The CDR3, as DNA: TGTGCCAGCAGTTTTGGTGGGAGGGCAGGTGAGCAGTTCTTC.